The 16 T cell receptor beta chains below all came from one sample that was sequenced in a study of OX40 agonist ivuxolimab in advanced cancers. The table came from immunoSEQ multiplex PCR; TCRdb's copy has only in-frame clones and leaves some out. The sample has approximately 74,000 clones, under 95% seen once. This specimen was CD4+ or CD8+ T cells sorted from blood, taken in a trial of the OX40 agonist ivuxolimab. The receptors derive from an adult with an advanced solid tumor such as melanoma, head and neck, liver or kidney cancer.

V gene TRBV27 combines with J gene TRBJ1-1, with 9 nucleotides matching TRBD1. The CDR3 is made up of 16 amino acids. Germline V gene data show CDR1 as MNHEY and CDR2 as SMNVEV (reference sequence). V dropped 2 bases and J dropped 4; count of bases not matched to a gene: 8. The chain's CDR3 is CASSLGPGQGTTEAFF. CDR3 bases: TGTGCCAGCAGTTTAGGCCCGGGACAGGGAACCACTGAAGCTTTCTTT.

The sample holds one count of this clone. The rearrangement uses TRBV5-5 and TRBJ2-5; 7 positions agree with TRBD2. J lost 5 bases, V lost 3 bases, and 10 bases had no gene match. CDR1 and CDR2 from the germline V gene are SGHKS and YYEKEE (reference sequence). The CDR3 extends over 15 amino acids. CDR3 nucleotide sequence: TGTGCCAGCAGCTCTAGACTAGCAGTTCTTGAGACCCAGTACTTC. Protein product: CASSSRLAVLETQYF.

The gene calls are TRBV10-3 and TRBJ1-5; D is unclear. The CDR3 is 15 amino acids. Germline V gene lookup returns CDR1 ENHRY and CDR2 SYGVKD. V lost 0 bases, J lost 1 base, and 7 bases lay in between. CDR3 nucleotide sequence: TGTGCCATCAGTGAGTCGGTACAGAGCAATCAGCCCCAGCATTTT. Its translation is CAISESVQSNQPQHF.

The chain couples TRBV30 to TRBJ2-7; D assignment may be TRBD1 or TRBD2 (6 bases each). The CDR3 is made up of 14 amino acids. V lost 5 bases and J lost 5, with 19 bases in between. Germline-derived CDR1 and CDR2 are GTSNPN and SVGIG (reference sequence). Here the CDR3 DNA reads TGTGCCTGGGGAGAGGCGGGACCAGGGGACGAGCAGTACTTC. This codes for CAWGEAGPGDEQYF. Using reference TRBV30 and TRBJ2-7 for the parts outside the CDR3, the full variable domain is SQTIHQWPATLVQPVGSPLSLECTVEGTSNPNLYWYRQAAGRGLQLLFYSVGIGQISSEVPQNLSASRPQDRQFILSSKKLLLSDSGFYLCAWGEAGPGDEQYFGPGTRLTVT.

The rearrangement joins TRBV27 to TRBJ1-5; maybe TRBD1 (5 bases). The CDR3 runs to 14 residues. CDR1 is MNHEY, CDR2 SMNVEV, per germline (reference sequence). V lost 10 bases, J lost 0 bases, and 13 bases lay in between. CDR3 bases: TGTGCCACCGGGGACGTTAATAGCAATCAGCCCCAGCATTTT. This translates into CATGDVNSNQPQHF.

V usage is TRBV2 and J usage is TRBJ1-4; 7 nucleotides agree with TRBD1. The CDR3 has 16 amino acids. CDR1 SNHLY and CDR2 FYNNEI come from the germline V gene. The trim removed 2 bases at V and 4 bases at J, leaving 7 bases unmatched. CDR3 DNA sequence: TGTGCCAGCAGTGAAACAGGGACAGCTTATAATGAAAAACTGTTTTTT. The encoded protein is CASSETGTAYNEKLFF. The full variable domain, in which reference TRBV2 and TRBJ1-4 provide the parts outside the CDR3, is EPEVTQTPSHQVTQMGQEVILRCVPISNHLYFYWYRQILGQKVEFLVSFYNNEISEKSEIFDDQFSVERPDGSNFTLKIRSTKLEDSAMYFCASSETGTAYNEKLFFGSGTQLSVL.

The chain has TRBV30 and TRBJ1-2, with D unclear. CDR1 GTSNPN and CDR2 SVGIG come from the germline V gene (reference sequence). CDR3 length: 16 amino acids. V was cut by 0 bases and J by 4 bases, with 18 bases left in between. The CDR3 loop reads CAWSVPPPNARYGYTF. CDR3 coding DNA: TGTGCCTGGAGTGTTCCCCCCCCGAACGCTCGCTATGGCTACACCTTC.

The V call is TRBV4-1, the J call TRBJ2-7; D gene unclear. The germline gives CDR1 MGHRA, CDR2 YSYEKL. CDR3 length: 17 amino acids. V dropped 0 bases and J dropped 2 bases, with 17 bases sitting between them. The CDR3 loop is CASSQEDVGVTTYEQYF. DNA for the CDR3: TGCGCCAGCAGCCAAGAAGATGTGGGTGTCACAACCTACGAGCAGTACTTC.

J is TRBJ2-2 and V is TRBV5-4; D gene ambiguous. The CDR3 sequence is 15 residues long. The V gene lost 0 bases and the J gene lost 9 bases, with 15 bases spanning the gap. CDR1 and CDR2 (germline): SGHNT, YYREEE (reference sequence). CDR3 protein: CASSLVGPRSRELFF. For the CDR3, the DNA is TGTGCCAGCAGCTTGGTAGGGCCTCGATCGAGGGAGCTGTTTTTT.

This sequence joins TRBV27 and TRBJ2-3; 14 nucleotides agree with TRBD2. The CDR3 contains 20 residues. Germline CDR1 and CDR2: MNHEY and SMNVEV (reference sequence). V dropped 3 bases and J dropped 2; count of bases not matched to a gene: 13. The CDR3 DNA reads TGTGCCAGCAGTTTGGGGCCGGGACTAGCGGGAGCGGGGTACACAGATACGCAGTATTTT. Amino acids: CASSLGPGLAGAGYTDTQYF.

The chain has TRBV27 and TRBJ1-5, with D tentatively TRBD1 (5 bases). The CDR3 length is 13 residues. Trimming stripped 8 bases from V and 2 bases from J, with 10 bases between. The germline CDR1 and CDR2 sequences are MNHEY and SMNVEV (reference sequence). The CDR3 region is CASGGSGNQPQHF. Here the CDR3 DNA reads TGTGCCAGCGGGGGGTCAGGCAATCAGCCCCAGCATTTT.

The chain couples TRBV30 to TRBJ2-7; D not certain. Germline CDR1 reads GTSNPN; CDR2 reads SVGIG (reference sequence). The CDR3 contains 11 residues. Trimming left V 2 bases short and J 0 bases short, with 2 bases between. The CDR3 sequence: CAWSPSYEQYF. The DNA of the CDR3 is TGTGCCTGGAGTCCCTCCTACGAGCAGTACTTC.

The V and J genes are TRBV11-2 and TRBJ1-1; D not certain. V dropped 3 bases and J dropped 0 bases, with 17 bases sitting between them. The CDR3 length is 17 residues. Germline assignment: CDR1 SGHAT and CDR2 FQNNGV. The CDR3 nucleotides are TGTGCCAGCAGCTTTCCGGCGGGCGGAACGATGAACACTGAAGCTTTCTTT. It specifies CASSFPAGGTMNTEAFF.

V is TRBV6-6 and J is TRBJ2-7; no definite D call. V was cut by 6 bases and J by 3 bases, with 15 bases left in between. This CDR3 is built from 14 residues. Germline V CDR1 and CDR2: MNHNY, SVGAGI (reference sequence). The CDR3 DNA reads TGTGCCAGCAGGTATACGCAGAGCCACTACGAGCAGTACTTC. Amino acid sequence: CASRYTQSHYEQYF.

J is TRBJ1-2 and V is TRBV6-5, with 7 positions matching TRBD1. The germline V gene has CDR1 MNHEY and CDR2 SVGAGI. The CDR3 runs to 15 residues. With V trimmed by 0 bases and J by 4 bases, 5 bases remained unmatched. The CDR3 region has the DNA TGTGCCAGCAGTTACTCGGGGGACAGTGGCTATGGCTACACCTTC. This encodes CASSYSGDSGYGYTF.

This rearrangement joins TRBV7-9 to TRBJ1-4; D is undetermined. This CDR3 spans 15 amino acids. Trimming cost V 5 bases and J 5 bases, with 15 bases left between them. Germline assignment: CDR1 SEHNR and CDR2 FQNEAQ (reference sequence). CDR3 sequence: CASSPGVSANEKLFF. As DNA, the CDR3 is TGTGCCAGCAGCCCGGGAGTCAGCGCAAATGAAAAACTGTTTTTT. Based on the CDR3 plus reference TRBV7-9 and TRBJ1-4, the full variable domain is DTGVSQNPRHKITKRGQNVTFRCDPISEHNRLYWYRQTLGQGPEFLTYFQNEAQLEKSRLLSDRFSAERPKGSFSTLEIQRTEQGDSAMYLCASSPGVSANEKLFFGSGTQLSVL.